A single sample is the source of the 22 T cell receptor beta chains below, sequenced in a study of T cell repertoires in cytomegalovirus infection. In TCRdb, the reads were re-called with MiXCR into one record per CDR3 protein. Of about 300,000 distinct CDR3 sequences listed, about 8.8% are singletons. Material: PBMCs. The source is a human donor in good health (CMV status not recorded). Some clones in this sample may be carry-over from other donors' samples.

At least ten counts were recorded for this clonotype. This rearrangement joins TRBV12-3 or TRBV12-4 to TRBJ1-2, with 8 bases matching TRBD1. V trimming: 6 bases; J trimming: 5 bases; junction bases outside the gene matches: 11. This CDR3 spans 15 amino acids. CDR3: CASSSQGGISYGYTF. The CDR3 nucleotides are TGTGCCAGCAGCTCACAGGGGGGGATTTCTTATGGCTACACCTTC.

This clonotype was recorded at least ten times. This chain uses TRBV5-1 with TRBJ2-3, with TRBD2 identical over 10 bases. With V trimmed by 0 bases and J by 6 bases, 7 bases remained unmatched. The CDR3 is 16 residues long. Germline CDR1 and CDR2: SGHRS and YFSETQ. CDR3: CASSLELAGIGDTQYF. The CDR3 nucleotides are TGCGCCAGCAGCTTGGAACTAGCGGGGATTGGCGATACGCAGTATTTT. Looking up the rest from reference TRBV5-1 and TRBJ2-3 gives the full variable domain: KAGVTQTPRYLIKTRGQQVTLSCSPISGHRSVSWYQQTPGQGLQFLFEYFSETQRNKGNFPGRFSGRQFSNSRSEMNVSTLELGDSALYLCASSLELAGIGDTQYFGPGTRLTVL.

This clonotype was picked up many times. The chain joins TRBV7-9 to TRBJ2-7, with unresolved D. The CDR3 contains 12 residues. The ends were cut back, 3 bases at V and 3 bases at J, with 6 bases in the middle. The germline V gene has CDR1 SEHNR and CDR2 FQNEAQ (reference sequence). For the CDR3, the DNA is TGTGCCAGCAGCTTCGACGTCTACGAGCAGTACGTC. Translating gives CASSFDVYEQYV.

Comment on this clonotype: This could be a read error, since a much larger clone is one nucleotide away. The rearrangement links TRBV20-1 to TRBJ2-3, with D unclear. The CDR3 is 10 amino acids. Germline V gives CDR1 DFQATT, CDR2 SNEGSKA (reference sequence). Trimming removed 4 bases from V and 2 bases from J, with 1 base in between. In nucleotides, the CDR3 is TGCAGTGCTATCACAGATACGCAGTATTTT. This codes for CSAITDTQYF.

Only a few counts were recorded for this clonotype. The chain joins TRBV6-2 or TRBV6-3 to TRBJ2-4; D is unresolved. CDR3 length equals 13 residues. Trimming stripped 7 bases from V and 7 bases from J, with 14 bases between. Germline assignment: CDR1 MNHEY and CDR2 SVGEGT. The CDR3 DNA follows: TGTGCCAGCACCGGAGCGATCAGGAACATTCAGTACTTC. Translation: CASTGAIRNIQYF.

The sample holds many counts of this clonotype. The chain is built from TRBV28 and TRBJ2-7; possible D gene TRBD1, 5 bases. V was clipped by 3 bases and J by 4 bases, with 19 bases between them. CDR3 length: 16 amino acids. CDR1 and CDR2 from the germline V gene are MDHEN and SYDVKM. This chain's CDR3 is CASSFKYFDRSYEQYV. CDR3 coding DNA: TGTGCCAGCAGTTTTAAATACTTCGACAGATCGTACGAGCAGTACGTC.

This clonotype was recorded at least ten times. The chain combines TRBV6-2 or TRBV6-3 with TRBJ2-3; TRBD1 is a possible D gene (6 bases). The CDR3 sequence is 15 residues long. Germline V gives CDR1 MNHEY, CDR2 SVGEGT. V lost 6 bases, J lost 4 bases, and 17 bases lay in between. For the CDR3, the DNA is TGTGCCAGCAGGACAGGATTACTGACCTCAGATACGCAGTATTTT. Its protein is CASRTGLLTSDTQYF.

In its sample, this clonotype was seen a few times. This sequence joins TRBV28 and TRBJ2-5; 7 positions match TRBD1. The trim removed 10 bases at V and 4 bases at J, leaving 12 bases unmatched. The CDR3 loop spans 14 amino acids. From germline, CDR1 is MDHEN and CDR2 SYDVKM. The CDR3 loop reads CATRQGWDVETQYF. In DNA, the CDR3 is TGTGCCACCAGACAGGGATGGGACGTAGAGACCCAGTACTTC. The full variable domain, rest sourced from reference TRBV28 and TRBJ2-5, is DVKVTQSSRYLVKRTGEKVFLECVQDMDHENMFWYRQDPGLGLRLIYFSYDVKMKEKGDIPEGYSVSREKKERFSLILESASTNQTSMYLCATRQGWDVETQYFGPGTRLLVL.

This clonotype has more than one count but fewer than ten. The CDR3 DNA sequence: TGTGCCAGCAGTGGGGCCATCTTTAACACTGAAGCTTTCTTT. Protein: CASSGAIFNTEAFF. The chain joins TRBV6-1 to TRBJ1-1; D not resolved. Germline assignment: CDR1 MNHNS and CDR2 SASEGT. Between the trimmed V and J ends, which lost 4 bases and 2 bases, there was a span of 11 bases. The CDR3 is 14 amino acids.

This clonotype has only a few counts. This sequence joins TRBV28 and TRBJ2-7; 7 nucleotides line up with TRBD1. The J segment lost 2 bases and the V segment lost 2 bases, leaving 3 bases of the junction unmatched. This CDR3 contains 14 residues. Germline V gives CDR1 MDHEN, CDR2 SYDVKM. The CDR3 loop is CASSLGTATYEQYV. CDR3 in DNA: TGTGCCAGCAGTTTAGGGACAGCCACCTACGAGCAGTACGTC.

Worth noting for this clonotype: A much larger clone differs by one base, so this may be a read error. The chain links TRBV29-1 to TRBJ1-2; TRBD1 might be the D (5 bases). CDR3 size: 14 residues. Germline V CDR1 and CDR2: SQVTM, ANQGSEA. Deletions cut 4 bases from V and 6 bases from J, with 18 bases between. The CDR3 region is CSVGRARENNGYTF. The DNA of the CDR3 is TGCAGCGTTGGGAGGGCCAGGGAGAACAATGGCTACACCTTC.

The sample holds many counts of this clonotype. The V gene is TRBV28, the J gene TRBJ1-5, with D possibly TRBD1 on 5 matching bases. The CDR3 runs to 18 residues. Trimming pared 2 bases from V and 0 bases from J, leaving 17 bases between. Germline values: CDR1 MDHEN, CDR2 SYDVKM. The CDR3 DNA follows: TGTGCCAGCAGTTTAGGGGACTCCCTCCGTCATAGCAATCAGCCCCAGCATTTT. Amino acids: CASSLGDSLRHSNQPQHF. The full variable domain, in which reference TRBV28 and TRBJ1-5 provide the parts outside the CDR3, is DVKVTQSSRYLVKRTGEKVFLECVQDMDHENMFWYRQDPGLGLRLIYFSYDVKMKEKGDIPEGYSVSREKKERFSLILESASTNQTSMYLCASSLGDSLRHSNQPQHFGDGTRLSIL.

This clonotype was detected ten times or more. This rearrangement joins TRBV6-2 or TRBV6-3 to TRBJ2-1; TRBD1 is a possible D gene (5 bases). V shed 6 bases and J shed 9 bases, with 9 bases lying between them. The CDR3 totals 11 residues. Looked up from germline, CDR1 is MNHEY and CDR2 is SVGEGT. The chain's CDR3 is CASRAGLEQFF. CDR3 DNA sequence: TGTGCCAGCAGAGCAGGGCTTGAGCAGTTCTTC.

Ten or more counts support this clonotype. The chain combines TRBV10-3 with TRBJ2-3; the match to TRBD2 covers 10 bases. The V gene's germline CDR1 is ENHRY and CDR2 SYGVKD. V trimming: 3 bases; J trimming: 3 bases; junction bases outside the gene matches: 6. This CDR3 has 16 amino acids. CDR3 nucleotides: TGTGCCATCAGTGAACAGTTGACTAGCGGGACAGATACGCAGTATTTT. The encoded protein is CAISEQLTSGTDTQYF.

This clonotype was seen ten or more times. The rearrangement uses TRBV29-1 and TRBJ2-2; D is possibly TRBD1 or TRBD2 (5 bases each). The germline V gene encodes CDR1 SQVTM and CDR2 ANQGSEA. The CDR3 covers 15 residues. The ends were cut back, 3 bases at V and 6 bases at J, with 17 bases in the middle. The CDR3 sequence: CSVDAGAGASGELFF. The CDR3 DNA is TGCAGCGTTGACGCCGGGGCCGGGGCCTCCGGGGAGCTGTTTTTT.

This clonotype has a count of ten or more. The chain uses TRBV27 and TRBJ2-3; a weak D match, TRBD2 (7 bases). V lost 5 bases to trimming and J lost 7 bases, with 22 bases between them. The CDR3 is 16 amino acids. Germline V gene lookup returns CDR1 MNHEY and CDR2 SMNVEV (reference sequence). The CDR3, as DNA: TGTGCCAGCAGTCCGACGGGGGGCGCAGGCGCGTATACGCAGTATTTT. Its translation is CASSPTGGAGAYTQYF.

This clonotype turned up a few times. An end of the junction does not agree with germline; a read error may underlie this. The chain employs TRBV20-1 and TRBJ1-4, with 10 bases lining up with TRBD1. This CDR3 region has 13 residues. The germline V gene encodes CDR1 DFQATT and CDR2 SNEGSKA (reference sequence). The CDR3 loop reads CSAREVPRDRGLF. CDR3 in DNA: TGCAGTGCTAGAGAGGTGCCCCGGGACAGGGGCCTTTTT.

This clonotype was detected only a few times. The V gene is TRBV18, the J gene TRBJ2-4; 10 bases are a match to TRBD1. Losses at the gene ends were 5 bases for V and 10 bases for J; bases not matched to a gene: 2. Germline CDR1 is KGHSH and CDR2 is LQKENI. The CDR3 length is 12 residues. The CDR3 reads CASSSGQGIQYF. CDR3 nucleotide sequence: TGTGCCAGCTCATCGGGACAGGGGATTCAGTACTTC.

The V call is TRBV5-1, the J call TRBJ2-7; D is possibly TRBD1 or TRBD2 (6 bases each). The V end lost 7 bases, the J end lost 7 bases, and 18 bases lay between the germline ends. Germline CDR1 and CDR2: SGHRS and YFSETQ. This CDR3 comprises 13 residues. CDR3 DNA sequence: TGCGCCAGCCGACCCCGGGGGCAGCCTGAGCAGTACTTC. It translates to CASRPRGQPEQYF.

This clonotype was seen many times. This sequence joins TRBV25-1 and TRBJ2-7, with TRBD1 matching 12 bases. The CDR3 length is 18 residues. The ends lost 2 bases at V and 3 bases at J; junction bases unmatched: 11. Germline CDR1 reads MGHDK; CDR2 reads SYGVNS. CDR3: CASSEPLPGTGGNYEQYF. CDR3 DNA: TGTGCCAGCAGTGAACCCTTACCCGGGACAGGGGGCAACTACGAGCAGTACTTC.

Ten or more counts support this clonotype. This chain uses TRBV12-3 or TRBV12-4 with TRBJ2-1; TRBD2 agrees at 7 bases. Trimming took 6 bases from V and 6 from J; bases not matched to a gene: 11. The CDR3 extends over 15 amino acids. The CDR3, as DNA: TGTGCCAGCAGGTTGCTGACTAGCAGCTTCAATGAGCAGTTCTTC. As protein: CASRLLTSSFNEQFF.

This clonotype has a handful of counts. The chain combines TRBV29-1 with TRBJ2-7; 10 nucleotides match TRBD1. J gave up 4 bases and V 4 bases, and 7 bases lay outside the gene matches. Germline lookup yields CDR1 SQVTM and CDR2 ANQGSEA. The CDR3 runs to 14 residues. The CDR3 DNA is TGCAGCGTTGTCCTAGGACAGGGGGTGTACGAGCAGTACTTC. The encoded protein is CSVVLGQGVYEQYF.